These 28 T cell receptor beta chains were all obtained from the same sample, sequenced in a study of blood T cell repertoires in COVID-19. Some clones are missing from TCRdb's copy, which holds only in-frame ones; the method was immunoSEQ multiplex PCR. The data contain hundreds of thousands of clones, about 91% of them singletons. The sequencing input was PBMCs or T cells enriched from blood (not recorded which). Receptors originate from a woman between 45 and 60 years old with acute COVID-19.

This clone came up once. Written as DNA, the CDR3 is TGCGCCAGCAGCCAAGAGAGGACTAACTCCTACGAGCAGTACTTC. Amino acids: CASSQERTNSYEQYF. The chain employs TRBV4-3 and TRBJ2-7; the D gene is possibly TRBD2 (6 bases). The V gene lost 0 bases and the J gene lost 0 bases, with 9 bases spanning the gap. The CDR3 is made up of 15 amino acids. The germline V gene has CDR1 LGHNA and CDR2 YSLEER.

This clone was observed once. This rearrangement joins TRBV7-2 to TRBJ2-7, with TRBD2 matching over 11 bases. J gave up 0 bases and V 5 bases, and 3 bases lay outside the gene matches. The CDR3 spans 15 residues. CDR1 is SGHTA and CDR2 is FQGNSA in the germline V gene. The CDR3 DNA is TGTGCCAGCAGCCACCTAGCGGGAGGCTCCTACGAGCAGTACTTC. Protein sequence: CASSHLAGGSYEQYF.

This clone was recorded once. The chain carries TRBV5-1 and TRBJ2-5; D is ambiguous. CDR1 is SGHRS, CDR2 YFSETQ, per germline. Deletions cut 5 bases from V and 5 bases from J, with 7 bases between. There are 11 residues in the CDR3. The CDR3 sequence is CASRRRETQYF. For the CDR3, the DNA is TGCGCCAGCAGACGCCGGGAGACCCAGTACTTC.

This chain connects TRBV3-1 (or the pseudogene TRBV3-2) to TRBJ1-5, with D maybe TRBD1 (5 bases). V lost 1 base to trimming and J lost 2 bases, with 6 bases between them. This CDR3 is built from 14 residues. Germline lookup yields CDR1 LGHDT and CDR2 YNNKEL (reference sequence). Here the CDR3 reads CASSQGQRNQPQHF. The CDR3 DNA follows: TGTGCCAGCAGCCAAGGACAGCGCAATCAGCCCCAGCATTTT.

V and J are TRBV5-1 and TRBJ1-2; 8 nucleotides line up with TRBD1. The CDR3 has 13 residues. V was clipped by 3 bases and J by 7 bases; unmatched bases: 5. Germline V gene sequence: CDR1 SGHRS, CDR2 YFSETQ. The CDR3 DNA sequence: TGCGCCAGCAGCTACGGACAGGGTAGTGGCTACACCTTC. This codes for CASSYGQGSGYTF. Full variable domain (remainder filled in from reference TRBV5-1 and TRBJ1-2): KAGVTQTPRYLIKTRGQQVTLSCSPISGHRSVSWYQQTPGQGLQFLFEYFSETQRNKGNFPGRFSGRQFSNSRSEMNVSTLELGDSALYLCASSYGQGSGYTFGSGTRLTVV.

This chain joins TRBV7-2 and TRBJ1-2, with D perhaps TRBD1 (6 bases). CDR1 is SGHTA and CDR2 is FQGNSA in the germline V gene. Trimming left V 4 bases short and J 0 bases short, with 9 bases between. The CDR3 sequence is 14 residues long. CDR3 DNA sequence: TGTGCCAGCAGCTATCAGGGGTCTAACTATGGCTACACCTTC. Amino acid sequence: CASSYQGSNYGYTF.

The chain has TRBV5-1 and TRBJ2-5; 7 bases agree with TRBD2. The trim removed 0 bases at V and 1 base at J, leaving 12 bases unmatched. Germline loops: CDR1 SGHRS, CDR2 YFSETQ. This CDR3 is built from 18 residues. The DNA for the CDR3 is TGCGCCAGCAGCTTGGCGGAGGTCGGGACTAACCTCCAAGAGACCCAGTACTTC. Protein product: CASSLAEVGTNLQETQYF.

CDR3 amino acids: CASTSGGRGGELFF. In DNA, the CDR3 is TGTGCCAGCACCTCCGGCGGCAGGGGTGGGGAGCTGTTTTTT. The chain employs TRBV28 and TRBJ2-2, with a possible D match to TRBD1 (6 bases). V was shortened by 7 bases and J by 8 bases, with 17 bases between the two germline ends. The germline V gene encodes CDR1 MDHEN and CDR2 SYDVKM. The CDR3 length is 14 residues.

The J gene is TRBJ1-1, the V gene TRBV9; possibly TRBD1 for D (6 bases). Germline CDR1 SGDLS, CDR2 YYNGEE. V was shortened by 4 bases and J by 7 bases, with 20 bases between the two germline ends. The CDR3 extends over 15 amino acids. The DNA of the CDR3 is TGTGCCAGCAGCCCCCGATCTACGGGGGGCCTTGAAGCTTTCTTT. Its translation: CASSPRSTGGLEAFF.

In regard to this clone: Other DNA sequences in the same sample also yield this CDR3. V usage is TRBV27 and J usage is TRBJ2-5, with unresolved D. There are 11 residues in the CDR3. Germline V gene sequence: CDR1 MNHEY, CDR2 SMNVEV (reference sequence). Between the trimmed V and J ends, which lost 2 bases and 6 bases, there was a span of 4 bases. The CDR3 DNA reads TGTGCCAGCAGTTTAGGGCAGACCCAGTACTTC. Amino acid sequence: CASSLGQTQYF.

The chain uses TRBV5-4 and TRBJ2-7; D gene unclear. CDR3 length: 16 residues. Germline V gene sequence: CDR1 SGHNT, CDR2 YYREEE (reference sequence). Trimming pared 0 bases from V and 6 bases from J, leaving 19 bases between. The CDR3 loop reads CASSLAGRTQAREQYF. The CDR3 bases are TGTGCCAGCAGCTTGGCCGGCCGCACCCAGGCTCGCGAGCAGTACTTC.

The sample holds a few counts of this clone. CDR3 residues: CASAERYATGELFF. As DNA, the CDR3 is TGTGCCAGCGCGGAGCGGTATGCGACCGGGGAGCTGTTTTTT. The J gene is TRBJ2-2, the V gene TRBV6-4; weak D call: TRBD2 (5 bases). The germline V gene has CDR1 MRHNA and CDR2 SNTAGT. The V end was cut by 8 bases, the J end by 5 bases, with 15 bases between. The CDR3 consists of 14 residues.

This sequence joins TRBV28 and TRBJ2-3; D possibly corresponds to TRBD2 (5 bases). Germline V CDR1 and CDR2: MDHEN, SYDVKM. V was shortened by 5 bases and J by 11 bases, with 14 bases between the two germline ends. The CDR3 covers 12 residues. The CDR3 spells CASSTDRGGQYF. The CDR3, as DNA: TGTGCCAGCAGTACGGACCGAGGAGGGCAGTATTTT.

The genes are TRBV19 and TRBJ1-5; 9 nucleotides align to TRBD1. Unmatched junction bases numbered 6, after V lost 5 bases and J lost 4 bases. Germline V CDR1 and CDR2: LNHDA, SQIVND (reference sequence). The length of the CDR3 is 15 residues. DNA of the CDR3: TGTGCCAGTAGTCACAGGGGGCGGGAAAATCAGCCCCAGCATTTT. As protein: CASSHRGRENQPQHF. Drawing the rest from reference TRBV19 and TRBJ1-5, the complete variable domain is DGGITQSPKYLFRKEGQNVTLSCEQNLNHDAMYWYRQDPGQGLRLIYYSQIVNDFQKGDIAEGYSVSREKKESFPLTVTSAQKNPTAFYLCASSHRGRENQPQHFGDGTRLSIL.

This clone was seen only once. J is TRBJ2-2 and V is TRBV19; 7 bases are shared with TRBD2. Trimming removed 3 bases from V and 5 bases from J; junction bases left unmatched: 6. In germline, CDR1 is LNHDA, CDR2 SQIVND (reference sequence). This CDR3 comprises 15 residues. The CDR3 loop reads CASSMAGEGTGELFF. The CDR3 DNA reads as TGTGCCAGTAGTATGGCGGGAGAAGGGACCGGGGAGCTGTTTTTT.

The chain is built from TRBV29-1 and TRBJ1-2, with 8 bases aligning to TRBD1. Trimming at V came to 1 base and at J to 5 bases, leaving 9 bases not matched to a gene. The CDR3 runs 15 residues. Germline V gene sequence: CDR1 SQVTM, CDR2 ANQGSEA. The CDR3 loop reads CSVEGQPGGDYGYTF. CDR3 DNA sequence: TGCAGCGTTGAAGGACAGCCAGGGGGCGATTATGGCTACACCTTC.

The chain has TRBV29-1 and TRBJ2-2; D is possibly TRBD2 (5 bases). This CDR3 contains 15 residues. Germline V gene sequence: CDR1 SQVTM, CDR2 ANQGSEA. V lost 0 bases, J lost 5 bases, and 13 bases lay in between. The CDR3 here is CSVEDPRRRTGELFF. In DNA form, the CDR3 reads TGCAGCGTTGAAGATCCCAGGAGGCGGACCGGGGAGCTGTTTTTT.

The V gene is TRBV4-2, the J gene TRBJ2-7; TRBD1 is a possible D gene (5 bases). CDR1 is LGHNA and CDR2 is YNFKEQ in the germline V gene. V lost 0 bases and J 6 bases, leaving 6 bases between the germline ends. The CDR3 contains 12 residues. The CDR3 here is CASSQDRGEQYF. The CDR3 region has the DNA TGTGCCAGCAGCCAAGATAGGGGCGAGCAGTACTTC.

The J gene is TRBJ2-7, the V gene TRBV13; D may be TRBD1 (5 bases). Germline V gene lookup returns CDR1 PRHDT and CDR2 FYEKMQ (reference sequence). Trimming stripped 5 bases from V and 2 bases from J, with 13 bases between. The length of the CDR3 is 14 residues. CDR3 sequence: CASSPLDRTYEQYF. The DNA for the CDR3 is TGTGCCAGCAGCCCCCTAGACAGAACCTACGAGCAGTACTTC.

This sequence joins TRBV12-3 or TRBV12-4 and TRBJ1-2; 7 bases are a match to TRBD1. The CDR3 contains 13 residues. Unmatched junction bases numbered 9, after V lost 6 bases and J lost 8 bases. CDR3 sequence (DNA): TGTGCCAGCAGCTGGCCGGGACAGCTGGGCTACACCTTC. It translates to CASSWPGQLGYTF.

This clone appeared once. The CDR3 nucleotides read TGTGCCAGCAGCCTTGTCGGCTATGGCTACACCTTC. It codes for CASSLVGYGYTF. The J gene is TRBJ1-2, the V gene TRBV11-2; D uncertain. V was trimmed by 5 bases and J by 4 bases, leaving 8 bases between them. The germline gives CDR1 SGHAT, CDR2 FQNNGV. The CDR3 is 12 amino acids.

This clone was seen a single time. This chain uses TRBV18 with TRBJ1-2, with TRBD1 matching 7 bases. Germline V lookup: CDR1 KGHSH, CDR2 LQKENI. V shed 3 bases, J shed 3 bases, and the junction held 4 bases outside the gene matches. CDR3 length: 14 residues. DNA of the CDR3: TGTGCCAGCTCACCCGGCCAGGGGGACTATGGCTACACCTTC. Protein sequence: CASSPGQGDYGYTF.

The V call is TRBV23-1, the J call TRBJ2-2; 10 nucleotides align to TRBD1. TRBV23-1 is an open reading frame whose function is uncertain. The length of the CDR3 is 15 residues. After removal of 6 bases from V and 5 bases from J, the junction contained 6 bases not matched to a gene. This CDR3 is CASRAGTGVTGELFF. CDR3 bases: TGCGCCAGCAGAGCCGGGACAGGGGTGACCGGGGAGCTGTTTTTT.

The CDR3 bases are TGTGCCAGCAGTTTAGCAGGGGTACAGTTCTTC. It is translated as CASSLAGVQFF. The J gene is TRBJ2-1, the V gene TRBV12-3 or TRBV12-4, with TRBD1 as a possible D gene (5 bases). The CDR3 totals 11 residues. The V end lost 0 bases, the J end lost 13 bases, and 7 bases lay between the germline ends.

This clone showed up just once. The V call is TRBV27, the J call TRBJ2-3, with 11 bases aligning to TRBD2. Germline V CDR1 and CDR2: MNHEY, SMNVEV (reference sequence). The CDR3 loop spans 15 amino acids. Trimming cost V 7 bases and J 2 bases; bases outside gene matches: 5. CDR3 in amino acids: CASNPGLAVTDTQYF. The CDR3 DNA sequence: TGTGCCAGCAACCCGGGACTAGCGGTCACAGATACGCAGTATTTT.

This clone appeared once. Other nucleotide sequences in the sample specify the same CDR3. The chain recombines TRBV27 with TRBJ2-2; 9 nucleotides line up with TRBD2. Trimming at V came to 0 bases and at J to 1 base, leaving 0 bases not matched to a gene. The CDR3 contains 16 residues. Germline V gene sequence: CDR1 MNHEY, CDR2 SMNVEV (reference sequence). The CDR3 reads CASSLSLAGNTGELFF. Here the CDR3 DNA reads TGTGCCAGCAGTTTATCACTAGCGGGGAACACCGGGGAGCTGTTTTTT.

The rearrangement uses TRBV2 and TRBJ2-5, with 8 bases that match TRBD1. The trim removed 6 bases at V and 4 bases at J, leaving 10 bases unmatched. Germline loops: CDR1 SNHLY, CDR2 FYNNEI. The CDR3 is 15 residues long. CDR3 nucleotide sequence: TGTGCCAGCAGCCAACAGGGGGTGCTCCCAGAGACCCAGTACTTC. This sequence encodes CASSQQGVLPETQYF.

The chain has TRBV14 and TRBJ2-3, with D uncertain. This CDR3 has 14 residues. V was trimmed by 6 bases and J by 4 bases, leaving 14 bases between them. The germline CDR1 and CDR2 sequences are SGHDN and FVKESK. The CDR3: CASSHLEEADTQYF. The CDR3 nucleotides are TGTGCCAGCAGTCATCTAGAGGAAGCAGATACGCAGTATTTT.